The clone carrying this T cell receptor beta chain was counted between two and nine times. Germline values: CDR1 MNHEY, CDR2 SVGAGI. V gave up 6 bases and J gave up 3 bases, with 18 bases separating them. This CDR3 spans 15 amino acids. TCRdb reanalysed the RT-PCR reads using MiXCR and keeps one entry per CDR3 protein. The sample has about 700,000 distinct CDR3 sequences, approximately 15% seen once. This TCR derives from a female donor in good health, serving as a healthy control. This chain uses TRBV6-5 with TRBJ2-7; tentative D call: TRBD1 (6 bases). The sample comprised memory CD4+ T cells from blood. The CDR3 bases are TGTGCCAGCAGACCGCTACAGGGACCTAACTACGAGCAGTACTTC. Residues: CASRPLQGPNYEQYF.